The clone carrying this T cell receptor beta chain has a handful of counts. What it binds is unknown. These data come from a study of shared clonotypes between healthy human individuals. Study-wide findings and caveats: Sampling covered blood only; tissue repertoires likely differ. It was expected that sequencing depth would affect clonotype sharing among donors.

At a deep level, the assay was run. Genomic DNA belonging to each subset was distributed in equal measure over several immunoSEQ plates. Measured with immunoSEQ multiplex PCR; TCRdb has only the in-frame clones, and not every one. The repertoire holds about 1 million clones, with 60% to 80% as singletons. V was shortened by 3 bases and J by 10 bases, with 15 bases between the two germline ends. The CDR3 has 13 amino acids. Germline V gene data show CDR1 as MGHDK and CDR2 as SYGVNS. This receptor was taken from a young man in good health. Sequenced input: memory CD4+ T cells sorted from blood. Described subset: CD45RA-negative fraction. The gene calls are TRBV25-1 and TRBJ1-1; TRBD1 might be the D (6 bases). CDR3 sequence (DNA): TGTGCCAGCAGTGAGCGGGCGGGGGCAAGAGCTTTCTTT. This gives the protein CASSERAGARAFF.